The 9 T cell receptor beta chains below all came from one sample that was sequenced in a study of cytomegalovirus exposure and HLA in healthy donors. The table came from immunoSEQ multiplex PCR; TCRdb's copy has only in-frame clones and leaves some out. The table records 170,000 or so clones, about 85% of them present only once. The material sequenced was PBMCs. The origin of the receptors is a man younger than 35 in good health and CMV-seropositive.

V usage is TRBV28 and J usage is TRBJ2-7; a possible D gene is TRBD2 (5 bases). The CDR3 is 13 amino acids. Trimming took 6 bases from V and 2 from J, leaving 11 bases between them. CDR1 is MDHEN and CDR2 is SYDVKM in the germline V gene. This CDR3 is CASRGRRTYEQYF. The CDR3 DNA follows: TGTGCCAGCAGGGGGAGAAGAACCTACGAGCAGTACTTC. The variable domain in full, with the rest retrieved from reference TRBV28 and TRBJ2-7, is DVKVTQSSRYLVKRTGEKVFLECVQDMDHENMFWYRQDPGLGLRLIYFSYDVKMKEKGDIPEGYSVSREKKERFSLILESASTNQTSMYLCASRGRRTYEQYFGPGTRLTVT.

The V call is TRBV9, the J call TRBJ2-1; 9 nucleotides align to TRBD1. With V trimmed by 4 bases and J by 3 bases, 8 bases remained unmatched. CDR1 is SGDLS and CDR2 is YYNGEE in the germline V gene. This CDR3 is 16 amino acids long. Here the CDR3 DNA reads TGTGCCAGCAGCCCACAGGGGGCTGCGGACTACAATGAGCAGTTCTTC. Its translation is CASSPQGAADYNEQFF.

This rearrangement joins TRBV5-1 to TRBJ2-4, with a possible D match to TRBD2 (6 bases). Looked up from germline, CDR1 is SGHRS and CDR2 is YFSETQ. V was trimmed by 1 base and J by 8 bases, leaving 13 bases between them. This CDR3 spans 14 amino acids. Written as DNA, the CDR3 is TGCGCCAGCAGCTTGTATTCGGGGGAGGACATTCAGTACTTC. Its translation: CASSLYSGEDIQYF.

The J gene is TRBJ2-7, the V gene TRBV2; 10 bases are a match to TRBD2. This CDR3 is built from 17 residues. The J segment lost 6 bases and the V segment lost 0 bases, leaving 11 bases of the junction unmatched. Germline loops: CDR1 SNHLY, CDR2 FYNNEI. The CDR3 DNA sequence: TGTGCCAGCAGTGAAGCGCTGGGGCTAGCGGGAGAGGGCGAGCAGTACTTC. It yields the protein CASSEALGLAGEGEQYF.

This clone was recorded only once. The chain has TRBV11-1 and TRBJ2-7, with 9 bases that match TRBD1. Germline trimming cut 5 bases from V and 3 bases from J; bases unmatched to any gene: 5. CDR1 is SGHAT, CDR2 FQDESV, per germline (reference sequence). CDR3 size: 14 residues. The CDR3 here is CASSLDRGNYEQYF. CDR3 nucleotide sequence: TGTGCCAGCAGCCTTGACAGGGGGAACTACGAGCAGTACTTC. Complete variable domain (other parts from reference TRBV11-1 and TRBJ2-7): EAEVAQSPRYKITEKSQAVAFWCDPISGHATLYWYRQILGQGPELLVQFQDESVVDDSQLPKDRFSAERLKGVDSTLKIQPAELGDSAMYLCASSLDRGNYEQYFGPGTRLTVT.

The V call is TRBV28, the J call TRBJ2-7; 10 positions match TRBD2. Trimming took 6 bases from V and 5 from J; bases not matched to a gene: 10. Germline-derived CDR1 and CDR2 are MDHEN and SYDVKM. This CDR3 has 15 amino acids. The CDR3 protein is CASRTPGTSVNEQYF. CDR3 sequence (DNA): TGTGCCAGCAGGACACCCGGGACTAGCGTCAACGAGCAGTACTTC.

This chain joins TRBV5-4 and TRBJ2-1; the D gene is possibly TRBD2 (7 bases). The CDR3 has 14 amino acids. Germline V gives CDR1 SGHNT, CDR2 YYREEE (reference sequence). Trimming took off 10 bases at V and 6 bases at J, with 20 bases between the two ends. CDR3 loop: CAGFLRGGPNEQFF. For the CDR3, the DNA is TGTGCCGGATTCTTGCGCGGGGGCCCCAATGAGCAGTTCTTC.

V and J are TRBV7-2 and TRBJ2-3; D is perhaps TRBD1 (5 bases). Trimming cost V 5 bases and J 1 base, with 10 bases left between them. In germline, CDR1 is SGHTA, CDR2 FQGNSA. The CDR3 is 14 amino acids. CDR3 sequence: CASSPRVGTDTQYF. The CDR3 bases are TGTGCCAGCAGCCCCAGGGTCGGCACAGATACGCAGTATTTT.

In its sample, this clone was seen a few times. The chain carries TRBV19 and TRBJ2-1; 9 nucleotides agree with TRBD2. Trimming cost V 6 bases and J 7 bases; bases outside gene matches: 10. The V gene's germline CDR1 is LNHDA and CDR2 SQIVND (reference sequence). The CDR3 covers 15 residues. The CDR3 loop reads CASSPQGTSRNEQFF. In DNA, the CDR3 is TGTGCCAGTAGCCCTCAAGGGACTAGCCGGAATGAGCAGTTCTTC. The variable domain in full, completed from reference TRBV19 and TRBJ2-1, reads DGGITQSPKYLFRKEGQNVTLSCEQNLNHDAMYWYRQDPGQGLRLIYYSQIVNDFQKGDIAEGYSVSREKKESFPLTVTSAQKNPTAFYLCASSPQGTSRNEQFFGPGTRLTVL.